The source of this T cell receptor (beta chain) is a study of T cells in Graves' hyperthyroidism and ophthalmopathy. Broader study findings: Among clonotypes expanded in thyroid above 0.001, most were also found in blood. Ophthalmopathy stood apart from stable hyperthyroidism in a 13 V-J model.

Clinical symptoms, serum thyroxine and TRAb, thyroid ultrasound and orbital computed tomography were used for the diagnoses. The source of the PBMCs was 8.5 to 10 ml of fresh peripheral blood. A word on this clonotype: Its antigen is unknown.

Deletions cut 1 base from V and 2 bases from J, with 3 bases between. This CDR3 comprises 11 residues. The germline V gene has CDR1 GTSNPN and CDR2 SVGIG (reference sequence). What was amplified from RNA transcripts were TCR beta CDR3 regions. The primer set for the first-round RT-PCR of the TCR CDR3 was HTBI. One entry per CDR3 protein, called by TCRdb with MiXCR from the multiplex PCR reads. The sample carries a few hundred thousand distinct CDR3 sequences, about 20% recorded once. The sequencing input was blood. This TCR was sampled from a woman in her sixties or seventies with Graves' ophthalmopathy. V gene TRBV30 combines with J gene TRBJ2-7, with D unclear. CDR3 nucleotides: TGTGCCTGGAGTGAGACCTACGAGCAGTACTTC. The encoded protein is CAWSETYEQYF.